The 17 T cell receptor beta chains listed next were all sequenced from one sample in a study of blood T cell repertoires in COVID-19. Here immunoSEQ multiplex PCR was the method, and the copy in TCRdb shows in-frame clones only, minus some. The table includes about 220,000 clones, roughly 90% detected once. Sequencing was done on a sample of peripheral blood. The receptors derive from a man aged 40-49 years with active or convalescent COVID-19.

With respect to this clone: Other DNA sequences from this sample encode an identical CDR3 as well. The gene calls are TRBV11-2 and TRBJ2-1, with D possibly TRBD2 on 6 matching bases. Germline values: CDR1 SGHAT, CDR2 FQNNGV. Deletions cut 2 bases from V and 3 bases from J, with 11 bases between. The CDR3 runs to 15 residues. CDR3 loop: CASSLIGSSYNEQFF. The DNA for the CDR3 is TGTGCCAGCAGCTTAATCGGGAGTAGCTACAATGAGCAGTTCTTC.

The chain employs TRBV2 and TRBJ2-5, with TRBD2 matching 10 bases. Germline values: CDR1 SNHLY, CDR2 FYNNEI. This CDR3 comprises 15 residues. V trimming: 4 bases; J trimming: 7 bases; junction bases outside the gene matches: 9. This CDR3 reads CASSVASGGIGTQYF. CDR3 DNA: TGTGCCAGCAGTGTGGCTAGCGGGGGAATTGGGACCCAGTACTTC.

This clone was seen a handful of times. The chain links TRBV6-1 to TRBJ2-3, with 12 bases fitting TRBD2. The V segment lost 2 bases and the J segment 6 bases; nucleotides outside the gene matches: 3. This CDR3 is 15 amino acids long. Germline CDR1 MNHNS, CDR2 SASEGT. As DNA, the CDR3 is TGTGCCAGCAGTGAACTAGCGGGGGGGCGGGATACGCAGTATTTT. Its translation: CASSELAGGRDTQYF.

The chain has TRBV4-1 and TRBJ1-5, with TRBD1 as a possible D gene (5 bases). Germline loops: CDR1 MGHRA, CDR2 YSYEKL. The CDR3 has 15 residues. V lost 4 bases and J lost 4, with 14 bases in between. CDR3 residues: CASSLGHKVNQPQHF. The CDR3 DNA follows: TGCGCCAGCAGCCTCGGACATAAAGTTAATCAGCCCCAGCATTTT.

V gene TRBV7-6 combines with J gene TRBJ2-5, with D hard to call. The germline gives CDR1 SGHVS, CDR2 FNYEAQ. CDR3 length equals 15 residues. V was cut by 5 bases and J by 4 bases, with 17 bases left in between. The CDR3 region is CASSRKNGFRETQYF. CDR3 bases: TGTGCCAGCAGCCGTAAAAACGGGTTCAGAGAGACCCAGTACTTC.

The CDR3 reads CASSLGLADTNEQFF. CDR3 nucleotide sequence: TGTGCCAGCAGCCTCGGACTAGCGGATACTAATGAGCAGTTCTTC. The rearrangement uses TRBV5-6 and TRBJ2-1; 10 bases fit TRBD2. Germline V CDR1 and CDR2: SGHDT, YYEEEE. With V trimmed by 4 bases and J by 7 bases, 8 bases remained unmatched. This CDR3 comprises 15 residues.

V and J are TRBV4-1 and TRBJ1-3; possibly TRBD1 for D (5 bases). The CDR3 loop spans 14 amino acids. The V end was cut by 8 bases, the J end by 11 bases, with 22 bases between. The germline V gene has CDR1 MGHRA and CDR2 YSYEKL. The CDR3: CASATEVPRVAIYF. In DNA form, the CDR3 reads TGCGCCAGCGCGACAGAGGTTCCCCGGGTGGCCATATATTTT.

V is TRBV28 and J is TRBJ1-5; D is ambiguous. Germline assignment: CDR1 MDHEN and CDR2 SYDVKM. The CDR3 totals 14 residues. Deletions cut 4 bases from V and 2 bases from J, with 9 bases between. The CDR3 protein is CASSSERGNQPQHF. The CDR3 nucleotides are TGTGCCAGCAGTTCGGAGCGGGGCAATCAGCCCCAGCATTTT. The complete variable domain, with remaining parts taken from reference TRBV28 and TRBJ1-5, reads DVKVTQSSRYLVKRTGEKVFLECVQDMDHENMFWYRQDPGLGLRLIYFSYDVKMKEKGDIPEGYSVSREKKERFSLILESASTNQTSMYLCASSSERGNQPQHFGDGTRLSIL.

This clone was seen only a few times. V gene TRBV4-1 combines with J gene TRBJ1-5; the match to TRBD1 covers 8 bases. The CDR3 sequence is 16 residues long. V lost 1 base, J lost 4 bases, and 6 bases stayed unmatched. CDR1 and CDR2 (germline): MGHRA, YSYEKL. This CDR3 is CASSQGRQGANQPQHF. CDR3 in DNA: TGCGCCAGCAGCCAAGGACGGCAGGGGGCGAATCAGCCCCAGCATTTT.

V gene TRBV18 combines with J gene TRBJ1-5; possibly TRBD1 for D (5 bases). Germline CDR1 is KGHSH and CDR2 is LQKENI. There are 15 residues in the CDR3. Deletions cut 3 bases from V and 0 bases from J, with 9 bases between. The CDR3 bases are TGTGCCAGCTCACCGGGGCAGGTTAGCAATCAGCCCCAGCATTTT. Encoded protein: CASSPGQVSNQPQHF. Looking up the rest from reference TRBV18 and TRBJ1-5 gives the full variable domain: NAGVMQNPRHLVRRRGQEARLRCSPMKGHSHVYWYRQLPEEGLKFMVYLQKENIIDESGMPKERFSAEFPKEGPSILRIQQVVRGDSAAYFCASSPGQVSNQPQHFGDGTRLSIL.

In DNA form, the CDR3 reads TGCAGCGTTTTAGAGATGAGCTCCTACAATGAGCAGTTCTTC. It encodes CSVLEMSSYNEQFF. V is TRBV29-1 and J is TRBJ2-1; D remains ambiguous. V lost 5 bases, J lost 0 bases, and 11 bases lay in between. This CDR3 spans 14 amino acids. In germline, CDR1 is SQVTM, CDR2 ANQGSEA.

This chain connects TRBV2 to TRBJ2-2; TRBD2 might be the D (5 bases). V dropped 4 bases and J dropped 5 bases, with 14 bases sitting between them. Germline V lookup: CDR1 SNHLY, CDR2 FYNNEI. The CDR3 is 15 residues long. As DNA, the CDR3 is TGTGCCAGCAGTGGAGGGATTCGAGGGACCGGGGAGCTGTTTTTT. Translated: CASSGGIRGTGELFF.

This clone was observed a few times. This chain joins TRBV6-4 and TRBJ2-1, with 9 bases aligning to TRBD2. With 0 bases clipped from V and 7 bases from J, the junction kept 4 bases outside the gene matches. The CDR3 runs to 15 residues. Per germline, CDR1 MRHNA and CDR2 SNTAGT. The CDR3 sequence is CASSDSLAGSNEQFF. The CDR3 DNA is TGTGCCAGCAGTGACTCTCTAGCGGGATCGAATGAGCAGTTCTTC.

This clone was observed a single time. Other DNA sequences within the sample encode an identical CDR3. This chain connects TRBV6-5 to TRBJ2-2; D gene uncertain. CDR1 is MNHEY, CDR2 SVGAGI, per germline. V lost 2 bases and J lost 5, with 12 bases in between. This CDR3 spans 15 amino acids. The CDR3 loop is CASSYSRSGTGELFF. CDR3 in DNA: TGTGCCAGCAGTTACAGTAGGTCCGGGACCGGGGAGCTGTTTTTT.

The chain employs TRBV9 and TRBJ1-4; a possible D gene is TRBD1 (6 bases). The CDR3 runs to 15 residues. The V and J ends lost 2 bases and 7 bases respectively, with 15 bases between them. Germline loops: CDR1 SGDLS, CDR2 YYNGEE. The CDR3 protein is CASSVTGLKGEKLFF. The CDR3, as DNA: TGTGCCAGCAGCGTTACAGGGCTTAAGGGTGAAAAACTGTTTTTT. Based on the CDR3 plus reference TRBV9 and TRBJ1-4, the full variable domain is DSGVTQTPKHLITATGQRVTLRCSPRSGDLSVYWYQQSLDQGLQFLIQYYNGEERAKGNILERFSAQQFPDLHSELNLSSLELGDSALYFCASSVTGLKGEKLFFGSGTQLSVL.

The chain carries TRBV27 and TRBJ1-1; the match to TRBD1 covers 9 bases. Per the germline V gene, CDR1 is MNHEY and CDR2 is SMNVEV (reference sequence). There are 14 residues in the CDR3. V shed 3 bases and J 3 bases; nucleotides not matched to a gene: 2. The CDR3 DNA follows: TGTGCCAGCAGTTTGACAGGGGGAGACACTGAAGCTTTCTTT. This codes for CASSLTGGDTEAFF.

V and J are TRBV6-5 and TRBJ2-7, with D possibly being TRBD2 (6 bases). Germline V lookup: CDR1 MNHEY, CDR2 SVGAGI. The CDR3 has 15 amino acids. The V gene lost 2 bases and the J gene lost 3 bases, with 14 bases spanning the gap. The CDR3 spells CASSYRGTLDYEQYF. As DNA, the CDR3 is TGTGCCAGCAGTTACCGAGGGACTCTCGACTACGAGCAGTACTTC.